The 17 T cell receptor beta chains below come from one sample, sequenced in a study of blood T cells in healthy people across ages. A second PCR, run for about 6 to 11 cycles, used a sample-barcoded 5' primer plus a J-beta primer mix. TCRdb redid the calling of the 5' RACE reads with MiXCR, one entry per CDR3 protein. Among approximately 1,000,000 distinct CDR3 sequences listed, roughly two fifths were seen once. Sequencing was carried out using blood. The source of these receptors is a man aged 18 to 29 in good health.

The V and J genes are TRBV20-1 and TRBJ2-3; D gene unclear. CDR3 length: 14 residues. Germline CDR1 reads DFQATT; CDR2 reads SNEGSKA (reference sequence). V lost 2 bases and J 2 bases, leaving 11 bases between the germline ends. CDR3 nucleotide sequence: TGCAGTGCTAGACCGAAGACCCTCACAGATACGCAGTATTTT. Translated, it gives CSARPKTLTDTQYF.

The chain couples TRBV7-3 to TRBJ2-1; a weak D match, TRBD2 (5 bases). Germline loops: CDR1 SGHTA, CDR2 FQGTGA. V was trimmed by 4 bases and J by 3 bases, leaving 16 bases between them. The CDR3 sequence is 16 residues long. The CDR3 coding sequence is TGTGCCAGCAGCTCTCACCTAGCCGTCGGCTACAATGAGCAGTTCTTC. It translates to CASSSHLAVGYNEQFF. Filled out from reference TRBV7-3 and TRBJ2-1, the complete variable domain reads GAGVSQTPSNKVTEKGKYVELRCDPISGHTALYWYRQSLGQGPEFLIYFQGTGAADDSGLPNDRFFAVRPEGSVSTLKIQRTERGDSAVYLCASSSHLAVGYNEQFFGPGTRLTVL.

V is TRBV6-5 and J is TRBJ2-3; 7 bases are shared with TRBD2. The CDR3 is 14 amino acids. The J segment lost 5 bases and the V segment lost 2 bases, leaving 4 bases of the junction unmatched. The germline CDR1 and CDR2 sequences are MNHEY and SVGAGI. CDR3 DNA: TGTGCCAGCAGTTACGCGACGGGGGGAGATACGCAGTATTTT. Its protein product is CASSYATGGDTQYF.

The chain carries TRBV20-1 and TRBJ1-5; D call uncertain. V was pared by 5 bases and J by 0 bases, with 11 bases between. In germline, CDR1 is DFQATT, CDR2 SNEGSKA (reference sequence). The CDR3 sequence is 14 residues long. The chain's CDR3 is CSAGRLYSNQPQHF. CDR3 nucleotide sequence: TGCAGTGCTGGGCGGCTTTATAGCAATCAGCCCCAGCATTTT.

The chain recombines TRBV18 with TRBJ1-1, with a tentative D call TRBD1 (5 bases). The CDR3 length is 16 residues. V was cut by 3 bases and J by 2 bases, with 16 bases left in between. The germline gives CDR1 KGHSH, CDR2 LQKENI. The CDR3 loop reads CASSPTVDRGNTEAFF. DNA for the CDR3: TGTGCCAGCTCACCGACTGTGGATAGGGGCAACACTGAAGCTTTCTTT.

This chain links TRBV20-1 with TRBJ2-3; 8 bases are shared with TRBD2. The germline V gene has CDR1 DFQATT and CDR2 SNEGSKA (reference sequence). This CDR3 is built from 15 residues. V shed 4 bases, J shed 4 bases, and the junction held 10 bases outside the gene matches. The CDR3 here is CSATGGRILSDTQYF. CDR3 in DNA: TGCAGTGCTACGGGGGGGCGTATTTTGTCAGATACGCAGTATTTT.

The chain is built from TRBV4-3 and TRBJ2-1, with D tentatively TRBD2 (5 bases). The DNA matches TRBJ2-7 better at its end, which makes the J call doubtful. Germline CDR1 reads LGHNA; CDR2 reads YSLEER. CDR3 length: 18 amino acids. The CDR3 coding sequence is TGCGCCAGCAGCCAAGATTTACCGGGGTCGAGCTCCTACAATGAGCAGTACTTC. Its protein is CASSQDLPGSSSYNEQYF.

This clonotype was recorded many times. The V and J genes are TRBV10-3 and TRBJ2-1; tentatively, D is TRBD2 (6 bases). V was pared by 11 bases and J by 8 bases, with 19 bases between. Germline V CDR1 and CDR2: ENHRY, SYGVKD. This CDR3 is 13 amino acids long. CDR3 in DNA: TGTGCCTCCACCGGGACTGACCGCGATGAGCAGTTCTTC. It specifies CASTGTDRDEQFF.

This rearrangement joins TRBV5-1 to TRBJ1-1; tentative D call: TRBD1 (6 bases). Germline V lookup: CDR1 SGHRS, CDR2 YFSETQ. V was clipped by 4 bases and J by 4 bases, with 14 bases between them. This CDR3 is 14 amino acids long. The CDR3 DNA follows: TGCGCCAGCAGCGGGGGGGGGACACCCACTGAAGCTTTCTTT. It is translated as CASSGGGTPTEAFF.

This sequence joins TRBV29-1 and TRBJ1-2; no clear D. The CDR3 loop spans 16 amino acids. V lost 6 bases, J lost 3 bases, and 23 bases lay in between. Germline assignment: CDR1 SQVTM and CDR2 ANQGSEA. The CDR3 spells CSVKAIPRGRYYGYTF. The CDR3, as DNA: TGCAGCGTGAAGGCTATTCCCAGAGGCCGCTACTATGGCTACACCTTC. Full variable domain (rest looked up from reference TRBV29-1 and TRBJ1-2): SAVISQKPSRDICQRGTSLTIQCQVDSQVTMMFWYRQQPGQSLTLIATANQGSEATYESGFVIDKFPISRPNLTFSTLTVSNMSPEDSSIYLCSVKAIPRGRYYGYTFGSGTRLTVV.

In the case of this clonotype: At one end, the junction sequence differs from germline, possibly due to a read error. This chain links TRBV11-2 with TRBJ2-5; 8 bases fit TRBD1. The CDR3 sequence is 14 residues long. Germline CDR1 SGHAT, CDR2 FQNNGV. Here the CDR3 DNA reads TGTGCCAGCAGCGCTGGGACAGGAGACTACGAGCAGTACTTT. Its protein is CASSAGTGDYEQYF.

This clonotype has a handful of counts. This sequence joins TRBV20-1 and TRBJ1-4; the match to TRBD1 covers 7 bases. The germline gives CDR1 DFQATT, CDR2 SNEGSKA (reference sequence). The CDR3 is 17 amino acids. V dropped 1 base and J dropped 0; count of bases not matched to a gene: 8. CDR3 DNA: TGCAGTGCTAGAGCGGTCGGGACAGATGCAACTAATGAAAAACTGTTTTTT. It yields the protein CSARAVGTDATNEKLFF.

This clonotype has a handful of counts. V is TRBV6-1 and J is TRBJ1-2; no clear D. V was shortened by 5 bases and J by 8 bases, with 18 bases between the two germline ends. Germline lookup yields CDR1 MNHNS and CDR2 SASEGT. CDR3 size: 14 residues. CDR3 residues: CASSTERQRSGYTF. CDR3 DNA sequence: TGTGCCAGCAGTACGGAACGACAACGCAGCGGCTACACCTTC.

This clonotype was picked up a small number of times. The V gene is TRBV19, the J gene TRBJ2-5; D is ambiguous. Germline CDR1 LNHDA, CDR2 SQIVND (reference sequence). The CDR3 covers 13 residues. The V end was cut by 5 bases, the J end by 2 bases, with 9 bases between. This CDR3 reads CASSSQEQETQYF. CDR3 nucleotides: TGTGCCAGTAGTTCCCAGGAGCAAGAGACCCAGTACTTC.

This CDR3 reads CSASGGGGYEQYF. The DNA of the CDR3 is TGCAGTGCTAGCGGGGGAGGGGGTTACGAGCAGTACTTC. This chain connects TRBV20-1 to TRBJ2-7; possibly TRBD2 for D (7 bases). Per the germline V gene, CDR1 is DFQATT and CDR2 is SNEGSKA (reference sequence). V was clipped by 3 bases and J by 4 bases, with 13 bases between them. The CDR3 length is 13 residues.

This clonotype appeared once. V gene TRBV7-2 combines with J gene TRBJ1-5; D is undetermined. Germline CDR1 reads SGHTA; CDR2 reads FQGNSA. Trimming stripped 6 bases from V and 0 bases from J, with 9 bases between. CDR3 length: 14 residues. The CDR3 spells CASSYHYSNQPQHF. CDR3 nucleotides: TGTGCCAGCAGTTACCACTATAGCAATCAGCCCCAGCATTTT.

The CDR3 DNA sequence: TGCGCCAGCAGCTTGGAAGGGCCAGGTGGAAGGGATACGCAGTATTTT. Its translation: CASSLEGPGGRDTQYF. The rearrangement uses TRBV5-1 and TRBJ2-3; D is undetermined. Per the germline V gene, CDR1 is SGHRS and CDR2 is YFSETQ. V shed 0 bases and J shed 6 bases, with 17 bases lying between them. The CDR3 extends over 16 amino acids.